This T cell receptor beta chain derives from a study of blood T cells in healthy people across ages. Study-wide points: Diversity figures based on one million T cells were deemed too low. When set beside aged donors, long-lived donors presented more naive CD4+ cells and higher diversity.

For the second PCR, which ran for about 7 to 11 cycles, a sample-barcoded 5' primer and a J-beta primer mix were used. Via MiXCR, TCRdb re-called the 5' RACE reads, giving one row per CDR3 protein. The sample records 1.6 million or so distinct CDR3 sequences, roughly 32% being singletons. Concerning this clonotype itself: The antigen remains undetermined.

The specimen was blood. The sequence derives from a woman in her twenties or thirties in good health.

The CDR3 DNA reads as TGTGCCAGCAGTATCTTGGGGGGATCGGTAGATACGCAGTATTTT. As protein: CASSILGGSVDTQYF. The chain joins TRBV2 to TRBJ2-3, with TRBD2 as a possible D gene (6 bases). Trimming cost V 5 bases and J 5 bases, with 17 bases left between them. The CDR3 contains 15 residues. Germline V CDR1 and CDR2: SNHLY, FYNNEI.